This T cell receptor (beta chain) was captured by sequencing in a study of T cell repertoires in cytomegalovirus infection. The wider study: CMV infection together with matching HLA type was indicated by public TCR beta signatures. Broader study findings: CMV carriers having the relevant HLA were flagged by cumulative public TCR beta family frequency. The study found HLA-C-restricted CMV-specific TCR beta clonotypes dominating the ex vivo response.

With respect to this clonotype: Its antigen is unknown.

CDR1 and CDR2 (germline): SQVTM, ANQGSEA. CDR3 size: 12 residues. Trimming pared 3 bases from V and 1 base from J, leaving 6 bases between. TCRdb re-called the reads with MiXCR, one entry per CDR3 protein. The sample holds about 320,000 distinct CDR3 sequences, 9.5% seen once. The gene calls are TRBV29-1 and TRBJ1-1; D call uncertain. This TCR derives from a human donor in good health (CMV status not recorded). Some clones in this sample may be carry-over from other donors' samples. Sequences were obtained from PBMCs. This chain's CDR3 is CSVEPRNTEAFF. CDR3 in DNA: TGCAGCGTTGAGCCGCGGAACACTGAAGCTTTCTTT.